These T cell receptor beta chains were read from a single sample in a study of response to subunit inactivated influenza vaccine. MiXCR was run by TCRdb on the RT-PCR reads, yielding one entry per CDR3 protein. Of about 500,000 distinct CDR3 sequences listed, approximately 17% are singletons. The material sequenced was CD4+ T cells sorted from PBMCs, taken around 25 months after vaccination. These receptors were obtained from a man between 50 and 75 years old who received an inactivated influenza vaccine. CDR3s include the opening cysteine and the closing phenylalanine or tryptophan. Fields, in order: CDR3 protein, CDR3 DNA, D gene, J gene, clone size, V gene. A D gene is named only where the DNA matches it firmly. The listing skips clone size in some rows; elsewhere it reads once, few, many or a size class.

cdr3_aa: CASSRDQRYTQYF; cdr3_nt: TGTGCCAGCAGCCGGGACCAGCGCTATACGCAGTATTTT; d_call: .; j_call: TRBJ2-3; clone_size: many; v_call: TRBV11-2
cdr3_aa: CAPKPPGELFF; cdr3_nt: TGTGCCCCCAAACCGCCCGGGGAGCTGTTTTTT; d_call: .; j_call: TRBJ2-2; clone_size: once; v_call: TRBV21-1
cdr3_aa: CASSLGQGNEQYF; cdr3_nt: TGCGCCAGCAGCTTGGGGCAGGGCAACGAGCAGTACTTC; d_call: .; j_call: TRBJ2-7; clone_size: .; v_call: TRBV5-1
cdr3_aa: CSAKETGVDTQYF; cdr3_nt: TGCAGTGCTAAAGAGACAGGGGTGGATACGCAGTATTTT; d_call: TRBD1; j_call: TRBJ2-3; clone_size: few; v_call: TRBV20-1
cdr3_aa: CASRRKLNEQFF; cdr3_nt: TGTGCCAGCAGACGGAAACTTAATGAGCAGTTCTTC; d_call: .; j_call: TRBJ2-1; clone_size: few; v_call: TRBV5-6
cdr3_aa: CSAPTALNTEAFF; cdr3_nt: TGCAGTGCACCGACAGCCCTGAACACTGAAGCTTTCTTT; d_call: .; j_call: TRBJ1-1; clone_size: .; v_call: TRBV20-1
cdr3_aa: CASSSGRYNEQFF; cdr3_nt: TGTGCCAGCAGCTCAGGGCGATACAATGAGCAGTTCTTC; d_call: .; j_call: TRBJ2-1; clone_size: .; v_call: TRBV11-3
cdr3_aa: CSATRTSGSVADTQYF; cdr3_nt: TGCAGTGCTACTCGGACTAGCGGGAGTGTCGCAGATACGCAGTATTTT; d_call: TRBD2; j_call: TRBJ2-3; clone_size: few; v_call: TRBV20-1
cdr3_aa: CASSFTGRQPQHF; cdr3_nt: TGTGCCAGCAGTTTCACGGGTAGGCAGCCCCAGCATTTT; d_call: .; j_call: TRBJ1-5; clone_size: .; v_call: TRBV12-3/TRBV12-4
cdr3_aa: CSARDPLNNEQFF; cdr3_nt: TGCAGTGCTAGAGACCCTTTAAACAATGAGCAGTTCTTC; d_call: .; j_call: TRBJ2-1; clone_size: many; v_call: TRBV20-1
cdr3_aa: CASSLDRGKSRETQYF; cdr3_nt: TGCGCCAGCAGCTTGGATCGTGGGAAGTCGCGAGAGACCCAGTACTTC; d_call: .; j_call: TRBJ2-5; clone_size: many; v_call: TRBV5-1
cdr3_aa: CASTQGGETQYF; cdr3_nt: TGTGCCAGCACCCAAGGAGGAGAGACCCAGTACTTC; d_call: .; j_call: TRBJ2-5; clone_size: many; v_call: TRBV6-2/TRBV6-3
cdr3_aa: CASTLKGNTEAFF; cdr3_nt: TGTGCCAGCACCCTCAAAGGTAACACTGAAGCTTTCTTT; d_call: .; j_call: TRBJ1-1; clone_size: .; v_call: TRBV3-1
cdr3_aa: CSARDTVGQYF; cdr3_nt: TGCAGTGCTAGAGATACAGTAGGGCAGTACTTC; d_call: .; j_call: TRBJ2-7; clone_size: .; v_call: TRBV20-1
cdr3_aa: CASSSDSYFSYNEQFF; cdr3_nt: TGCGCCAGCAGCTCGGACAGTTACTTCTCCTACAATGAGCAGTTCTTC; d_call: .; j_call: TRBJ2-1; clone_size: few; v_call: TRBV5-1
cdr3_aa: CASSLSLAGFTDTQYF; cdr3_nt: TGTGCCAGCAGCTTATCACTAGCGGGGTTCACAGATACGCAGTATTTT; d_call: TRBD2; j_call: TRBJ2-3; clone_size: many; v_call: TRBV11-2
cdr3_aa: CASSLRGTRPYNEQFF; cdr3_nt: TGTGCCAGCAGCTTACGGGGCACTAGGCCCTACAATGAGCAGTTCTTC; d_call: .; j_call: TRBJ2-1; clone_size: .; v_call: TRBV7-2
cdr3_aa: CASSFGLGQGRRRETQYF; cdr3_nt: TGCGCCAGCAGCTTCGGCCTAGGACAGGGCAGACGAAGGGAGACCCAGTACTTC; d_call: TRBD1; j_call: TRBJ2-5; clone_size: .; v_call: TRBV5-1
cdr3_aa: CASSLTEGNYEQYF; cdr3_nt: TGTGCCAGCAGCTTAACCGAGGGTAACTACGAGCAGTACTTC; d_call: .; j_call: TRBJ2-7; clone_size: .; v_call: TRBV7-8
cdr3_aa: CRARRGSGHEQFF; cdr3_nt: TGCCGTGCTAGACGCGGGAGTGGGCATGAGCAGTTCTTC; d_call: TRBD2; j_call: TRBJ2-1; clone_size: .; v_call: TRBV20-1
cdr3_aa: CASSPGTGGELFF; cdr3_nt: TGTGCCAGCAGTCCCGGGACTGGCGGGGAGCTGTTTTTT; d_call: .; j_call: TRBJ2-2; clone_size: few; v_call: TRBV7-9
cdr3_aa: CASSPIALGQGTTGELFF; cdr3_nt: TGTGCCAGCTCACCCATCGCCCTAGGACAGGGGACCACCGGGGAGCTGTTTTTT; d_call: TRBD1; j_call: TRBJ2-2; clone_size: many; v_call: TRBV18
cdr3_aa: CASSLGTGYQETQYF; cdr3_nt: TGTGCCAGCAGCTTAGGGACAGGCTACCAAGAGACCCAGTACTTC; d_call: TRBD1; j_call: TRBJ2-5; clone_size: .; v_call: TRBV7-9
cdr3_aa: CASSVVGRSGNTIYF; cdr3_nt: TGTGCCAGCAGCGTCGTGGGGCGCTCTGGAAACACCATATATTTT; d_call: .; j_call: TRBJ1-3; clone_size: few; v_call: TRBV7-8
cdr3_aa: CASNPQGFEQFF; cdr3_nt: TGTGCCAGCAATCCACAGGGGTTTGAGCAGTTCTTC; d_call: TRBD1; j_call: TRBJ2-1; clone_size: .; v_call: TRBV12-3/TRBV12-4
cdr3_aa: CSAITRQARELFF; cdr3_nt: TGCAGTGCTATTACTCGACAGGCCCGGGAGCTGTTTTTT; d_call: .; j_call: TRBJ2-2; clone_size: few; v_call: TRBV20-1
cdr3_aa: CASRTSGNEQFF; cdr3_nt: TGTGCCAGCAGGACTAGCGGGAATGAGCAGTTCTTC; d_call: TRBD2; j_call: TRBJ2-1; clone_size: few; v_call: TRBV12-3/TRBV12-4
cdr3_aa: CASSYSAWKGYTF; cdr3_nt: TGTGCCAGCAGTTACTCCGCGTGGAAAGGCTACACCTTC; d_call: .; j_call: TRBJ1-2; clone_size: many; v_call: TRBV6-5
cdr3_aa: CASGMGHTQYF; cdr3_nt: TGCGCCAGTGGAATGGGGCATACGCAGTATTTT; d_call: .; j_call: TRBJ2-3; clone_size: .; v_call: TRBV4-3
cdr3_aa: CASSKGTGVGGRPDTQYF; cdr3_nt: TGTGCCAGCAGTAAAGGGACCGGTGTGGGGGGGCGACCAGATACGCAGTATTTT; d_call: .; j_call: TRBJ2-3; clone_size: .; v_call: TRBV6-1
cdr3_aa: CASSTPRGGAGGYTF; cdr3_nt: TGTGCCAGCAGTACCCCCCGGGGGGGGGCCGGTGGCTACACCTTC; d_call: .; j_call: TRBJ1-2; clone_size: few; v_call: TRBV6-1
cdr3_aa: CASSHRTGFAEAFF; cdr3_nt: TGTGCCAGCAGCCACCGAACAGGGTTCGCTGAAGCTTTCTTT; d_call: .; j_call: TRBJ1-1; clone_size: few; v_call: TRBV14
cdr3_aa: CASSQANTEAFF; cdr3_nt: TGTGCCAGCAGTCAGGCGAACACTGAAGCTTTCTTT; d_call: .; j_call: TRBJ1-1; clone_size: many; v_call: TRBV3-1
cdr3_aa: CSVEQGGGNEQYF; cdr3_nt: TGCAGCGTTGAACAGGGGGGTGGCAACGAGCAGTACTTC; d_call: .; j_call: TRBJ2-7; clone_size: few; v_call: TRBV29-1
cdr3_aa: CASSLASLSRETQYF; cdr3_nt: TGTGCCAGCAGCTTAGCTTCACTAAGCAGGGAGACCCAGTACTTC; d_call: .; j_call: TRBJ2-5; clone_size: few; v_call: TRBV7-2
cdr3_aa: CASSLASGVNEQFF; cdr3_nt: TGCGCCAGCAGCTTGGCTAGCGGGGTCAATGAGCAGTTCTTC; d_call: TRBD2; j_call: TRBJ2-1; clone_size: few; v_call: TRBV5-1
cdr3_aa: CAIRGDRGPDEQYF; cdr3_nt: TGTGCCATCAGGGGGGACAGGGGCCCGGACGAGCAGTACTTC; d_call: TRBD1; j_call: TRBJ2-7; clone_size: few; v_call: TRBV10-3
cdr3_aa: CASSGDRWSYNEQFF; cdr3_nt: TGTGCCAGCAGTGGAGACAGGTGGTCCTACAATGAGCAGTTCTTC; d_call: .; j_call: TRBJ2-1; clone_size: .; v_call: TRBV6-1
cdr3_aa: CSVSLLGGRRTDTQYF; cdr3_nt: TGCAGCGTTTCACTCCTGGGGGGCAGGCGCACAGATACGCAGTATTTT; d_call: .; j_call: TRBJ2-3; clone_size: .; v_call: TRBV29-1
cdr3_aa: CASTQGVAAYEQYF; cdr3_nt: TGTGCCAGCACCCAGGGGGTTGCAGCCTACGAGCAGTACTTC; d_call: TRBD1; j_call: TRBJ2-7; clone_size: .; v_call: TRBV7-2
cdr3_aa: CASSADSTDTQYF; cdr3_nt: TGTGCCAGCAGCGCAGACAGCACAGATACGCAGTATTTT; d_call: .; j_call: TRBJ2-3; clone_size: .; v_call: TRBV5-5
cdr3_aa: CASQAVEKLFF; cdr3_nt: TGTGCCAGCCAGGCGGTGGAAAAACTGTTTTTT; d_call: .; j_call: TRBJ1-4; clone_size: .; v_call: TRBV12-3/TRBV12-4
cdr3_aa: CSSTLSKVDTQYF; cdr3_nt: TGCAGTTCTACCCTCTCGAAGGTAGATACGCAGTATTTT; d_call: .; j_call: TRBJ2-3; clone_size: .; v_call: TRBV20-1
cdr3_aa: CSVEQTSTDTQYF; cdr3_nt: TGCAGCGTTGAACAGACTAGCACAGATACGCAGTATTTT; d_call: .; j_call: TRBJ2-3; clone_size: .; v_call: TRBV29-1
cdr3_aa: CASTLGTGHSTDTQYF; cdr3_nt: TGTGCCAGCACTTTGGGTACGGGACATAGCACAGATACGCAGTATTTT; d_call: .; j_call: TRBJ2-3; clone_size: many; v_call: TRBV12-3/TRBV12-4
cdr3_aa: CASSQTRQGVSGNTIYF; cdr3_nt: TGTGCCAGCAGCCAGACTCGACAGGGGGTTTCTGGAAACACCATATATTTT; d_call: TRBD1; j_call: TRBJ1-3; clone_size: few; v_call: TRBV9
cdr3_aa: CASSSTSSYEQYF; cdr3_nt: TGTGCCAGCAGTTCCACGTCGAGCTACGAGCAGTACTTC; d_call: .; j_call: TRBJ2-7; clone_size: .; v_call: TRBV12-3/TRBV12-4
cdr3_aa: CASSQEGPQLTYEQYF; cdr3_nt: TGTGCCAGCAGCCAAGAAGGCCCCCAGTTAACCTACGAGCAGTACTTC; d_call: .; j_call: TRBJ2-7; clone_size: few; v_call: TRBV4-2